This TCR beta chain was retrieved from a study of human T cells and chemical hapten exposure. Overall study findings and caveats: Controls had significantly fewer large CDR3 similarity clusters than were formed by expanded TCRs.

Time point in this sample: pre-sensitization, week 0. Treatment described: therapeutic diphenylcyclopropenone sensitization with weekly scalp DPC. Trimming took off 0 bases at V and 1 base at J, with 17 bases between the two ends. Germline V CDR1 and CDR2: SGDLS, YYNGEE. This CDR3 contains 17 residues. A remark on this clonotype: Its antigen is as yet unknown.

TCRdb ran MiXCR on the RACE reads and lists one entry per CDR3 protein. The repertoire holds about 180,000 distinct CDR3 sequences, 30% seen once, with roughly 3% in the top ten. Sample: whole blood, taken in connection with sensitization to the hapten diphenylcyclopropenone (DPC). This rearrangement joins TRBV9 to TRBJ2-7; possibly TRBD1 for D (6 bases). The sequence was collected from a woman younger than 45 with alopecia areata. Some clones in this sample may be carry-over from other donors' samples. Here the CDR3 reads CASSVGQGPPSSYEQYF. For the CDR3, the DNA is TGTGCCAGCAGCGTAGGTCAGGGGCCCCCTTCATCCTACGAGCAGTACTTC.